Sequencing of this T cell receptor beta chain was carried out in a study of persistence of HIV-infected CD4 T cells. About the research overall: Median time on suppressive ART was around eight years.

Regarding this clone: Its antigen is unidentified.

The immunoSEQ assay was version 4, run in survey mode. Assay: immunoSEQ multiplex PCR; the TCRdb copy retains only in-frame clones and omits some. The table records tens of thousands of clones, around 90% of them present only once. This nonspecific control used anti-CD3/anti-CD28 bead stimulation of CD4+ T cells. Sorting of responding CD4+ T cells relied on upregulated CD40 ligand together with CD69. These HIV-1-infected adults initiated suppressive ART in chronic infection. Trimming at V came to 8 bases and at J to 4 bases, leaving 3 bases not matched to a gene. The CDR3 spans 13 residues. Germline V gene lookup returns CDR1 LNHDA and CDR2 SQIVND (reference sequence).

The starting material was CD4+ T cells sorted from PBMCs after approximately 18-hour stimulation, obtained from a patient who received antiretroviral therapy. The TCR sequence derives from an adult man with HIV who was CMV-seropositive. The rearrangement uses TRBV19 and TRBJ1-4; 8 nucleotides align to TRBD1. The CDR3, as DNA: TGTGCCAGTGCGGACAGGGTTAATGAAAAACTGTTTTTT. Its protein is CASADRVNEKLFF.